This T cell receptor beta chain was sequenced during a study of OX40 agonist ivuxolimab in advanced cancers. Turning to the study itself: Intravenous ivuxolimab at 0.01 to 10 mg/kg was given to patients every 2 weeks. Allowance was made for prior anti-PD-1, anti-PD-L1 or anti-CTLA-4 therapy, and about 40% had some.

The method was immunoSEQ multiplex PCR; TCRdb's version includes in-frame clones alone and lacks a portion of them. The table records about 82,000 clones, just under 95% of them present only once. With autoimmune disease history or systemic immunosuppression, patients were excluded. Blood specimens came from baseline, cycle 4 day 1, and cycle 7 day 1. With V trimmed by 3 bases and J by 2 bases, 2 bases remained unmatched. CDR1 is SGHNT and CDR2 is YENEEA in the germline V gene. This CDR3 region has 15 residues. The chain combines TRBV11-3 with TRBJ2-7; TRBD1 matches 12 bases. This receptor was obtained from an adult with an advanced solid tumor such as melanoma, head and neck, liver or kidney cancer. This sample comprised CD4+ or CD8+ T cells sorted from blood, obtained in a trial of the OX40 agonist ivuxolimab. CDR3 amino acids: CASSLGQGAPYEQYF. CDR3 nucleotides: TGTGCCAGCAGCTTGGGACAGGGGGCTCCCTACGAGCAGTACTTC.